The 18 T cell receptor beta chains below all came from one sample that was sequenced in a study of shared clonotypes between healthy human individuals. Only in-frame clones appear in the TCRdb table, and some are missing; sequencing was by immunoSEQ multiplex PCR. The sample lists some 2.3 million clones; more than 80% were seen once. The specimen was naive CD4+ T cells from PBMCs. Subset specified: CD45RA+ positively selected. These receptors came from a man aged 18 to 30 in good health. Some clones in this sample may be carry-over from other donors' samples.

The rearrangement uses TRBV6-5 and TRBJ1-2; TRBD1 aligns across 7 bases. The CDR3 is 14 amino acids. V lost 2 bases to trimming and J lost 5 bases; unmatched junction nucleotides: 5. CDR1 is MNHEY and CDR2 is SVGAGI in the germline V gene. The CDR3 DNA reads TGTGCCAGCAGTTACGGGGACAGTACGTATGGCTACACCTTC. As protein: CASSYGDSTYGYTF.

The chain has TRBV19 and TRBJ1-2; a weak D match, TRBD1 (6 bases). CDR1 is LNHDA and CDR2 is SQIVND in the germline V gene (reference sequence). The CDR3 is made up of 15 amino acids. Trimming shortened V by 3 bases and J by 1 base, and 12 bases separated the two germline ends. CDR3 sequence (DNA): TGTGCCAGTAGTATCCCGGACAGAATTAACTATGGCTACACCTTC. Translation gives CASSIPDRINYGYTF.

The rearrangement links TRBV15 to TRBJ1-4; TRBD1 is a possible D gene (5 bases). The length of the CDR3 is 16 residues. The germline V and J ends were trimmed by 0 bases and 3 bases, with 11 bases remaining between them. The germline V gene has CDR1 LNHNV and CDR2 YYDKDF (reference sequence). CDR3 loop: CATSREGRSANEKLFF. CDR3 nucleotides: TGTGCCACCAGCAGAGAGGGACGTAGCGCTAATGAAAAACTGTTTTTT.

The chain employs TRBV27 and TRBJ1-4; D gene ambiguous. In germline, CDR1 is MNHEY, CDR2 SMNVEV (reference sequence). This CDR3 contains 12 residues. V lost 6 bases and J lost 10, with 12 bases in between. The CDR3: CASRYKTGKLFF. DNA for the CDR3: TGTGCCAGCAGATATAAGACTGGAAAACTGTTTTTT.

The chain recombines TRBV5-8 with TRBJ2-7; D is possibly TRBD1 (6 bases). Per the germline V gene, CDR1 is SGHTS and CDR2 is YDEGEE. The CDR3 has 14 residues. V lost 3 bases and J lost 5, with 15 bases in between. DNA for the CDR3: TGTGCCAGCAGCTCGCGCACAGGGTCCAACGAGCAGTACTTC. Protein product: CASSSRTGSNEQYF.

The chain joins TRBV9 to TRBJ2-3; weak D call: TRBD1 (5 bases). The germline gives CDR1 SGDLS, CDR2 YYNGEE. The V end was cut by 1 base, the J end by 1 base, with 13 bases between. This CDR3 comprises 16 residues. The CDR3, as DNA: TGTGCCAGCAGCGTAAGGGCGGTAGGGGGCACAGATACGCAGTATTTT. This codes for CASSVRAVGGTDTQYF.

The genes are TRBV9 and TRBJ2-5, with TRBD2 identical over 12 bases. Germline V gene sequence: CDR1 SGDLS, CDR2 YYNGEE. The CDR3 has 16 residues. J lost 3 bases, V lost 0 bases, and 3 bases had no gene match. Written as DNA, the CDR3 is TGTGCCAGCAGCGTAGCTAGCGGGAGGGCCGAAGAGACCCAGTACTTC. It is translated as CASSVASGRAEETQYF. Drawing the rest from reference TRBV9 and TRBJ2-5, the complete variable domain is DSGVTQTPKHLITATGQRVTLRCSPRSGDLSVYWYQQSLDQGLQFLIQYYNGEERAKGNILERFSAQQFPDLHSELNLSSLELGDSALYFCASSVASGRAEETQYFGPGTRLLVL.

This clone has a handful of counts. The sample contains more than one DNA sequence encoding this CDR3. V gene TRBV5-4 combines with J gene TRBJ1-2; no firm D call. Germline CDR1 and CDR2: SGHNT and YYREEE (reference sequence). The CDR3 sequence is 13 residues long. Trimming took 1 base from V and 0 from J, leaving 4 bases between them. The CDR3 is CASSLRANYGYTF. The DNA for the CDR3 is TGTGCCAGCAGCTTGAGGGCTAACTATGGCTACACCTTC.

The V gene is TRBV20-1, the J gene TRBJ1-1, with a possible D match to TRBD1 (5 bases). CDR1 and CDR2 (germline): DFQATT, SNEGSKA (reference sequence). Trimming removed 4 bases from V and 6 bases from J, with 9 bases in between. The CDR3 consists of 11 residues. The DNA for the CDR3 is TGCAGTGCTACCAGACAGCCTGAAGCTTTCTTT. Translated: CSATRQPEAFF.

On this clone: Additional DNA sequences in this sample encode the identical CDR3. V is TRBV6-5 and J is TRBJ2-4; 10 bases align to TRBD1. J was trimmed by 7 bases and V by 5 bases; bases with no gene match: 5. The CDR3 runs to 14 residues. Germline CDR1 MNHEY, CDR2 SVGAGI. The CDR3 DNA reads TGTGCCAGCAGTCCACGGACAGGGGGGAACATTCAGTACTTC. As protein: CASSPRTGGNIQYF.

This chain connects TRBV19 to TRBJ1-2, with D maybe TRBD1 (6 bases). The CDR3 loop spans 15 amino acids. V shed 9 bases and J shed 2 bases, with 19 bases lying between them. Germline V gene sequence: CDR1 LNHDA, CDR2 SQIVND (reference sequence). This CDR3 is CASRRDTRWNYGYTF. Here the CDR3 DNA reads TGTGCCAGCAGAAGGGACACCAGATGGAACTATGGCTACACCTTC.

The chain recombines TRBV28 with TRBJ2-7; perhaps TRBD2 as D (6 bases). Per germline, CDR1 MDHEN and CDR2 SYDVKM. The CDR3 has 14 residues. The V end was cut by 5 bases, the J end by 3 bases, with 14 bases between. CDR3 sequence: CASSPIAAVYEQYF. CDR3 nucleotide sequence: TGTGCCAGCAGTCCCATAGCGGCCGTCTACGAGCAGTACTTC.

The CDR3 reads CASSGSATNTGELFF. Here the CDR3 DNA reads TGTGCCAGCAGTGGAAGCGCAACGAACACCGGGGAGCTGTTTTTT. The V and J genes are TRBV2 and TRBJ2-2, with D hard to call. Between the trimmed V and J ends, which lost 4 bases and 0 bases, there was a span of 9 bases. The germline V gene encodes CDR1 SNHLY and CDR2 FYNNEI. This CDR3 comprises 15 residues. Full variable domain (rest looked up from reference TRBV2 and TRBJ2-2): EPEVTQTPSHQVTQMGQEVILRCVPISNHLYFYWYRQILGQKVEFLVSFYNNEISEKSEIFDDQFSVERPDGSNFTLKIRSTKLEDSAMYFCASSGSATNTGELFFGEGSRLTVL.

The rearrangement uses TRBV9 and TRBJ2-5; D uncertain. The germline V and J ends were trimmed by 6 bases and 1 base, with 7 bases remaining between them. Germline V gives CDR1 SGDLS, CDR2 YYNGEE. The CDR3 loop spans 12 amino acids. DNA for the CDR3: TGTGCCAGCAAGGACCCCCAAGAGACCCAGTACTTC. Its protein product is CASKDPQETQYF.

The V call is TRBV11-1, the J call TRBJ1-5, with 9 positions matching TRBD1. V dropped 10 bases and J dropped 3; count of bases not matched to a gene: 7. Looked up from germline, CDR1 is SGHAT and CDR2 is FQDESV (reference sequence). This CDR3 comprises 14 residues. CDR3 bases: TGTGCCACCACAGGGGGCACGGTCAATCAGCCCCAGCATTTT. Protein product: CATTGGTVNQPQHF.

The genes are TRBV28 and TRBJ1-3; unclear D gene. In germline, CDR1 is MDHEN, CDR2 SYDVKM. There are 19 residues in the CDR3. Deletions cut 3 bases from V and 2 bases from J, with 23 bases between. The CDR3 here is CASSLFRISWLSTGNTIYF. The CDR3 DNA sequence: TGTGCCAGCAGTTTGTTTCGTATCTCGTGGCTATCTACTGGAAACACCATATATTTT.

The chain uses TRBV7-9 and TRBJ1-4; possibly TRBD1 for D (5 bases). V was clipped by 1 base and J by 11 bases, with 5 bases between them. The V gene's germline CDR1 is SEHNR and CDR2 FQNEAQ (reference sequence). The CDR3 is 11 amino acids. The CDR3 coding sequence is TGTGCCAGCAGCTTAGACAGGAAACTGTTTTTT. This gives the protein CASSLDRKLFF.

The chain combines TRBV6-1 with TRBJ2-1; 7 bases are shared with TRBD2. The CDR3 covers 14 residues. Germline V lookup: CDR1 MNHNS, CDR2 SASEGT. V lost 7 bases to trimming and J lost 2 bases; unmatched junction nucleotides: 5. The CDR3, as DNA: TGTGCCAGCACCGTGGCGGGAGCCTACAATGAGCAGTTCTTC. This translates into CASTVAGAYNEQFF.